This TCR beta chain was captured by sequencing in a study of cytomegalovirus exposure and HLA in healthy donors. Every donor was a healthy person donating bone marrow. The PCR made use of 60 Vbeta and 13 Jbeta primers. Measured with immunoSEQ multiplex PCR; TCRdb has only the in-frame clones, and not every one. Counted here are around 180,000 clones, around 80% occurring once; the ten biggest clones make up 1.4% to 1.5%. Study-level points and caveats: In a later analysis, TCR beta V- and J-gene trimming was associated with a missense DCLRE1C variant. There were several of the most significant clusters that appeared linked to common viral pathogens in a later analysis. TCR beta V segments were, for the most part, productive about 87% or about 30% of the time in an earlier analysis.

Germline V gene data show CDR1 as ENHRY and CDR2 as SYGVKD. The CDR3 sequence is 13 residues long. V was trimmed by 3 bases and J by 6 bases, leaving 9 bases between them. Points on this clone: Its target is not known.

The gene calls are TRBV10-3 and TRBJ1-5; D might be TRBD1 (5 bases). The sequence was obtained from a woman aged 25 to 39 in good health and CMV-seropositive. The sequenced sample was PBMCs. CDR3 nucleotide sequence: TGTGCCATCAGTGACCTTGACAGTCAGCCCCAGCATTTT. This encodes CAISDLDSQPQHF.